This T cell receptor (beta chain) was sequenced for a study of PD-1 blockade in classical Hodgkin lymphoma. General study points: Individuals who commenced nivolumab within less than 1 year of ASCT were excluded. The baseline diversity of complete responders showed similarity to that of newly diagnosed patients.

Produced via immunoSEQ multiplex PCR; TCRdb's table is partial and in-frame only. The sample carries about 6,600 clones, roughly 86% recorded once. The CDR3 covers 17 residues. The germline CDR1 and CDR2 sequences are SGHTA and FQGTGA. J lost 6 bases, V lost 5 bases, and 13 bases had no gene match. To note about this clone: Its antigen is unidentified.

With no exception, relapse followed autologous stem cell transplantation in all patients, and brentuximab vedotin exposure varied. The source was peripheral blood mononuclear cells (PBMCs), collected before the second cycle of nivolumab. The clonotype was recovered from a human donor with classical Hodgkin lymphoma. The rearrangement uses TRBV7-3 and TRBJ1-4, with 9 bases lining up with TRBD1. As DNA, the CDR3 is TGTGCCAGCAGCCGCAACAGCCTGGGACAGGGAGATGAAAAACTGTTTTTT. This codes for CASSRNSLGQGDEKLFF.